These 3 T cell receptor beta chains came from one sample sequenced in a study of PD-1 blockade in classical Hodgkin lymphoma. Every patient was affected by relapse after autologous stem cell transplantation, while exposure to brentuximab vedotin was not uniform. The table came from immunoSEQ multiplex PCR; TCRdb's copy has only in-frame clones and leaves some out. The sample includes about 36,000 clones, 60% to 80% seen only once; the top ten take around 14%. The sequencing used peripheral blood mononuclear cells (PBMCs), collected before the second cycle of nivolumab. The origin of the receptors is a human donor with classical Hodgkin lymphoma.

The chain has TRBV7-2 and TRBJ2-7, with D unclear. This CDR3 comprises 12 residues. V was trimmed by 5 bases and J by 2 bases, leaving 7 bases between them. CDR1 and CDR2 from the germline V gene are SGHTA and FQGNSA. The CDR3 DNA reads TGTGCCAGCAGCATTTTCACCTACGAGCAGTACTTC. It yields the protein CASSIFTYEQYF.

The CDR3 DNA reads as TGTGCCTGGAGTATTGGCGGTTCGGACACTGAAGCTTTCTTT. Its translation: CAWSIGGSDTEAFF. The chain couples TRBV30 to TRBJ1-1, with D unclear. This CDR3 contains 14 residues. Trimming pared 2 bases from V and 3 bases from J, leaving 13 bases between. Germline V gives CDR1 GTSNPN, CDR2 SVGIG (reference sequence).

CDR3 sequence: CASSFSPYGYTF. The CDR3 nucleotides are TGTGCCAGCAGCTTTTCGCCCTATGGCTACACCTTC. This chain joins TRBV5-6 and TRBJ1-2; D is undetermined. CDR3 length equals 12 residues. The germline V gene encodes CDR1 SGHDT and CDR2 YYEEEE. Trimming cost V 2 bases and J 4 bases, with 6 bases left between them.